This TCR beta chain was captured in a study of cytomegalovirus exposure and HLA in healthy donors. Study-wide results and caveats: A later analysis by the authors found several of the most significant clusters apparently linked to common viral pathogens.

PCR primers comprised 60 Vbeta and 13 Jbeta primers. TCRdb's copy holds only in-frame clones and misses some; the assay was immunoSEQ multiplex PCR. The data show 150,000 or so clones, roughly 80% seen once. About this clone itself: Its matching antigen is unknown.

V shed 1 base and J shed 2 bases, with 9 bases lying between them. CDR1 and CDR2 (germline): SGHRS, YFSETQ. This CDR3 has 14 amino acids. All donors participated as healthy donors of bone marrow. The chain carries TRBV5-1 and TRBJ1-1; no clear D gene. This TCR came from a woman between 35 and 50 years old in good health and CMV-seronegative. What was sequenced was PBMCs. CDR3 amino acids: CASSLSRVNTEAFF. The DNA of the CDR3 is TGCGCCAGCAGCTTGTCACGGGTTAACACTGAAGCTTTCTTT.